Presented here are 30 T cell receptor beta chains from one specimen sequenced in a study of metastatic and nonmetastatic thyroid tumors. No patient had received any treatment before thyroid surgery. Using MiXCR, TCRdb re-called clones from the PCR reads. The data contain around 23,000 clones, around a fifth of them singletons. Material for sequencing was tumor tissue. These receptors originate from a female donor with papillary thyroid cancer or a benign thyroid nodule (not recorded which). Some clones in this sample may be carry-over from other donors' samples.

The genes are TRBV7-3 and TRBJ2-2; D is possibly TRBD1 or TRBD2 (6 bases each). CDR1 and CDR2 from the germline V gene are SGHTA and FQGTGA. The CDR3 loop spans 15 amino acids. With 5 bases removed from V and 6 bases from J, the gap between germline ends came to 16 bases. The CDR3 bases are TGTGCCAGCAGCCTAGCGACAGGTGGGGCCGGGGAGCTGTTTTTT. Translated, it gives CASSLATGGAGELFF.

This clone was seen a few times. The chain couples TRBV6-2 or TRBV6-3 to TRBJ2-7; TRBD1 matches at 8 bases. Per the germline V gene, CDR1 is MNHEY and CDR2 is SVGEGT. With V trimmed by 6 bases and J by 3 bases, 10 bases remained unmatched. The CDR3 spans 15 residues. CDR3 DNA: TGTGCCAGCAGCCCCGGACAGGGCGCACTCTACGAGCAGTACTTC. Amino acid sequence: CASSPGQGALYEQYF.

This clone was found a few times. The J gene is TRBJ2-7, the V gene TRBV6-1, with D possibly being TRBD2 (7 bases). Trimming shortened V by 6 bases and J by 5 bases, and 20 bases separated the two germline ends. The CDR3 consists of 15 residues. CDR1 and CDR2 (germline): MNHNS, SASEGT. The CDR3 here is CASRGGQGSVHEQYF. CDR3 sequence (DNA): TGTGCCAGCAGGGGAGGGCAGGGGAGCGTCCACGAGCAGTACTTC.

This clone is classed as medium-sized. V is TRBV5-1 and J is TRBJ1-5, with D hard to call. With 6 bases removed from V and 4 bases from J, the gap between germline ends came to 14 bases. CDR3 length: 14 amino acids. Germline V gene data show CDR1 as SGHRS and CDR2 as YFSETQ. The CDR3 coding sequence is TGCGCCAGCAAAAAGGAGGGCGCGAATCAGCCCCAGCATTTT. It specifies CASKKEGANQPQHF.

This clone was seen at least ten times. The genes are TRBV20-1 and TRBJ2-5; D is possibly TRBD1 or TRBD2 (5 bases each). Looked up from germline, CDR1 is DFQATT and CDR2 is SNEGSKA (reference sequence). V lost 3 bases, J lost 2 bases, and 10 bases lay in between. The CDR3 contains 13 residues. CDR3 DNA sequence: TGCAGTGCTAGTGGGGACGTACAAGAGACCCAGTACTTC. The encoded protein is CSASGDVQETQYF.

This clone was seen at least ten times. V usage is TRBV5-1 and J usage is TRBJ1-6, with D hard to call. The CDR3 totals 14 residues. V shed 1 base and J shed 9 bases, with 11 bases lying between them. Germline V gene lookup returns CDR1 SGHRS and CDR2 YFSETQ. CDR3 residues: CASSLSPPSSPLHF. In DNA form, the CDR3 reads TGCGCCAGCAGCTTGTCTCCGCCATCTTCACCCCTCCACTTT.

This CDR3 is CASSSVQGVYNEQFF. CDR3 nucleotide sequence: TGCGCCAGCAGCTCGGTACAGGGGGTCTACAATGAGCAGTTCTTC. The V call is TRBV5-1, the J call TRBJ2-1; 8 positions match TRBD1. This CDR3 spans 15 amino acids. Germline CDR1 is SGHRS and CDR2 is YFSETQ. The V and J ends lost 3 bases and 3 bases, in that order; junction bases with no gene match: 5.

The V gene is TRBV11-2, the J gene TRBJ1-2, with 10 bases matching TRBD1. The CDR3 runs to 17 residues. V shed 5 bases, J shed 7 bases, and the junction held 16 bases outside the gene matches. The V gene's germline CDR1 is SGHAT and CDR2 FQNNGV. The CDR3 here is CASSPGASRTGGGGYTF. CDR3 DNA sequence: TGTGCCAGCAGCCCGGGGGCCTCCAGGACAGGGGGTGGTGGCTACACCTTC.

The rearrangement uses TRBV5-1 and TRBJ2-7; D unclear. This CDR3 comprises 13 residues. Germline assignment: CDR1 SGHRS and CDR2 YFSETQ. V lost 0 bases, J lost 1 base, and 5 bases lay in between. CDR3 sequence reads: CASSLDRSYEQYF. CDR3 sequence (DNA): TGCGCCAGCAGCTTGGACCGATCCTACGAGCAGTACTTC.

This clone was counted at least ten times. V is TRBV9 and J is TRBJ2-1; a possible D gene is TRBD1 (6 bases). Trimming left V 6 bases short and J 5 bases short, with 15 bases between. Germline V gives CDR1 SGDLS, CDR2 YYNGEE. The length of the CDR3 is 14 residues. The CDR3 protein is CASNQGTRNNEQFF. Here the CDR3 DNA reads TGTGCCAGCAATCAAGGGACACGTAACAATGAGCAGTTCTTC.

This chain connects TRBV5-1 to TRBJ1-1, with a weak D call TRBD1 (5 bases). Germline CDR1 is SGHRS and CDR2 is YFSETQ. Trimming removed 4 bases from V and 2 bases from J, with 18 bases in between. CDR3 length equals 16 residues. CDR3 residues: CASSGRAIYSNTEAFF. In DNA form, the CDR3 reads TGCGCCAGCAGCGGCAGGGCAATTTATAGCAACACTGAAGCTTTCTTT.

A word on this clone: A read error may account for a junction end that differs from germline. The gene calls are TRBV13 and TRBJ2-1; D remains unclear. Germline V lookup: CDR1 PRHDT, CDR2 FYEKMQ (reference sequence). This CDR3 comprises 13 residues. The CDR3 nucleotides are TGTACCAGCAGCTTAGAAGAGAACAATGAGCAGTTCTTC. Amino acid sequence: CTSSLEENNEQFF.

As concerns this clone: The germline gene is not matched at one end of the junction; a read error may be the cause. The genes are TRBV20-1 and TRBJ2-7; D is perhaps TRBD2 (7 bases). This CDR3 spans 15 amino acids. Germline V gene sequence: CDR1 DFQATT, CDR2 SNEGSKA (reference sequence). The CDR3 is CSARDRGAVYYEQYF. As DNA, the CDR3 is TGCAGTGCTAGAGATCGGGGGGCAGTGTACTACGAGCAATACTTC.

This clone appeared a few times. This sequence joins TRBV3-1 and TRBJ1-2; 7 bases align to TRBD1. The germline gives CDR1 LGHDT, CDR2 YNNKEL (reference sequence). The length of the CDR3 is 16 residues. V lost 0 bases and J lost 3; bases outside the gene matches: 7. DNA of the CDR3: TGTGCCAGCAGCCAAGATCAAACAGGGGCATACTATGGCTACACCTTC. Translating it yields CASSQDQTGAYYGYTF.

In this sample, this clone turned up many times. The chain couples TRBV3-1 to TRBJ1-5; 8 nucleotides match TRBD1. The V and J ends lost 1 base and 2 bases, in that order; junction bases with no gene match: 1. Per the germline V gene, CDR1 is LGHDT and CDR2 is YNNKEL (reference sequence). CDR3 length equals 15 residues. This chain's CDR3 is CASSQATGGNQPQHF. CDR3 coding DNA: TGTGCCAGCAGCCAAGCGACAGGGGGCAATCAGCCCCAGCATTTT.

By its share, this clone is medium-sized (0.01 to 0.1%). J is TRBJ2-1 and V is TRBV20-1, with 8 nucleotides matching TRBD1. J was trimmed by 7 bases and V by 3 bases; bases with no gene match: 14. The CDR3 contains 16 residues. CDR1 is DFQATT, CDR2 SNEGSKA, per germline (reference sequence). Here the CDR3 reads CSARSGGPRGRNEQFF. The CDR3 DNA is TGCAGTGCTAGGTCAGGGGGCCCCCGCGGGCGGAATGAGCAGTTCTTC.

By frequency in the sample, this clone is medium-sized. The chain's CDR3 is CASSLWDEQYF. CDR3 nucleotide sequence: TGTGCCAGCAGCTTATGGGACGAGCAGTACTTC. This rearrangement joins TRBV7-6 to TRBJ2-7; D remains ambiguous. The CDR3 has 11 amino acids. Germline V gives CDR1 SGHVS, CDR2 FNYEAQ. Trimming left V 2 bases short and J 5 bases short, with 4 bases between.

This chain connects TRBV7-3 to TRBJ2-3; D possibly uses TRBD1 or TRBD2 (5 bases each). CDR1 is SGHTA and CDR2 is FQGTGA in the germline V gene. Trimming took 5 bases from V and 3 from J, leaving 18 bases between them. The CDR3 is 16 amino acids. The CDR3 region has the DNA TGTGCCAGCAGCCCAATCAGGGACCCATCGACAGATACGCAGTATTTT. Protein sequence: CASSPIRDPSTDTQYF.

Ten or more counts support this clone. The chain joins TRBV10-3 to TRBJ2-3, with TRBD1 identical over 7 bases. Losses at the gene ends were 8 bases for V and 5 bases for J; bases not matched to a gene: 10. The germline V gene encodes CDR1 ENHRY and CDR2 SYGVKD. CDR3 length: 14 amino acids. CDR3 nucleotide sequence: TGTGCCATCCGACGGCACAGGGGAGAAGATACGCAGTATTTT. Amino acids: CAIRRHRGEDTQYF.

V usage is TRBV7-2 and J usage is TRBJ2-3; no reliable D call. CDR3 length: 14 residues. The V gene's germline CDR1 is SGHTA and CDR2 FQGNSA. Trimming left V 5 bases short and J 3 bases short, with 12 bases between. CDR3: CASSLLVGTDTQYF. In DNA form, the CDR3 reads TGTGCCAGCAGCCTCCTAGTAGGTACAGATACGCAGTATTTT.

This clone was seen many times. This chain connects TRBV19 to TRBJ1-1; 9 bases align to TRBD1. This CDR3 has 15 amino acids. J lost 1 base, V lost 4 bases, and 4 bases had no gene match. Germline V lookup: CDR1 LNHDA, CDR2 SQIVND (reference sequence). Here the CDR3 reads CASSTQGATNTEAFF. In DNA, the CDR3 is TGTGCCAGTAGTACACAGGGGGCCACGAACACTGAAGCTTTCTTT.

The table lists this clone with a few counts. V and J are TRBV28 and TRBJ2-7; 11 bases match TRBD2. The CDR3 spans 13 residues. The V and J ends lost 2 bases and 12 bases, in that order; junction bases with no gene match: 6. Germline-derived CDR1 and CDR2 are MDHEN and SYDVKM. The CDR3 bases are TGTGCCAGCAGTTTACTTAGCGGGAGGGCCCCGTACTTC. Translated, it gives CASSLLSGRAPYF.

This clone turned up a few times. The V call is TRBV28, the J call TRBJ2-1; 8 positions match TRBD2. The germline gives CDR1 MDHEN, CDR2 SYDVKM. This CDR3 region has 13 residues. The V gene end was trimmed by 3 bases and the J gene end by 7 bases; junction bases not matched to a gene: 2. This CDR3 reads CASSFRGRNEQFF. DNA of the CDR3: TGTGCCAGCAGTTTCCGCGGGAGGAATGAGCAGTTCTTC.

This clone was seen a handful of times. The chain is built from TRBV6-1 and TRBJ1-2; no definite D call. V was cut by 1 base and J by 4 bases, with 4 bases left in between. This CDR3 region has 12 residues. Germline-derived CDR1 and CDR2 are MNHNS and SASEGT. The CDR3 bases are TGTGCCAGCAGTGAAGGCAGCTATGGCTACACCTTC. This sequence encodes CASSEGSYGYTF.

The sample holds many counts of this clone. The chain carries TRBV20-1 and TRBJ2-2; 7 bases line up with TRBD1. Germline V gene lookup returns CDR1 DFQATT and CDR2 SNEGSKA (reference sequence). V shed 4 bases and J 0 bases; nucleotides not matched to a gene: 2. CDR3 length equals 14 residues. The CDR3 sequence: CSAKQGANTGELFF. CDR3 coding DNA: TGCAGTGCTAAGCAGGGGGCGAACACCGGGGAGCTGTTTTTT.

This chain joins TRBV3-1 and TRBJ2-7; 8 bases are a match to TRBD2. Losses at the gene ends were 7 bases for V and 6 bases for J; bases not matched to a gene: 11. CDR3 length: 14 residues. Germline V gene data show CDR1 as LGHDT and CDR2 as YNNKEL (reference sequence). CDR3 sequence: CASTISGKNGEQYF. CDR3 nucleotides: TGTGCCAGCACCATTAGCGGGAAGAACGGCGAGCAGTACTTC.

This clone was found many times. The CDR3 nucleotides read TGCGCCAGCAGCTTGGATGGCTACAGGGGCACTGAAGCTTTCTTT. It specifies CASSLDGYRGTEAFF. The chain recombines TRBV5-1 with TRBJ1-1; 7 bases map to TRBD1. Trimming took 0 bases from V and 4 from J; bases not matched to a gene: 6. This CDR3 is 15 amino acids long. Germline V gives CDR1 SGHRS, CDR2 YFSETQ. The whole variable domain, filled in from reference TRBV5-1 and TRBJ1-1, reads KAGVTQTPRYLIKTRGQQVTLSCSPISGHRSVSWYQQTPGQGLQFLFEYFSETQRNKGNFPGRFSGRQFSNSRSEMNVSTLELGDSALYLCASSLDGYRGTEAFFGQGTRLTVV.

In its sample, this clone is medium-sized. The J gene is TRBJ1-2, the V gene TRBV6-2 or TRBV6-3, with D maybe TRBD1 (5 bases). The germline CDR1 and CDR2 sequences are MNHEY and SVGEGT. V lost 5 bases and J lost 4, with 11 bases in between. CDR3 length: 13 amino acids. The CDR3 here is CASSNRGTYGYTF. The CDR3, as DNA: TGTGCCAGCAGTAACCGGGGCACCTATGGCTACACCTTC.

This rearrangement joins TRBV20-1 to TRBJ1-2, with 9 bases that match TRBD1. Germline CDR1 is DFQATT and CDR2 is SNEGSKA (reference sequence). V trimming: 3 bases; J trimming: 4 bases; junction bases outside the gene matches: 9. The CDR3 loop spans 15 amino acids. The CDR3: CSAREQGARGYGYTF. The CDR3 nucleotides read TGCAGTGCTAGGGAACAGGGGGCGCGGGGCTATGGCTACACCTTC.

V is TRBV4-1 and J is TRBJ1-1, with D possibly matching TRBD1 (5 bases). Per the germline V gene, CDR1 is MGHRA and CDR2 is YSYEKL. The CDR3 sequence is 13 residues long. The V end was cut by 0 bases, the J end by 8 bases, with 10 bases between. The CDR3 sequence is CASSQEGDPEAFF. CDR3 nucleotides: TGCGCCAGCAGCCAAGAAGGGGACCCAGAAGCTTTCTTT.